The 25 T cell receptor beta chains presented below share a single source sample, sequenced in a study of human thymus T cells. Thymus pieces cut out during corrective heart surgery were the tissue that was used. Libraries were prepared by immunoSEQ multiplex PCR; TCRdb keeps only in-frame clonotypes and omits some of them. Found here are tens of thousands of clones, about 95% of them singletons; the top ten hold 0.03% to 0.035%. Sequencing was carried out using thymus tissue. The receptor source for this set is a girl under three years old with a congenital heart defect but otherwise immunologically healthy.

This clone was recorded once. The rearrangement links TRBV6-6 to TRBJ1-2, with D unresolved. Trimming stripped 0 bases from V and 4 bases from J, with 12 bases between. CDR1 is MNHNY, CDR2 SVGAGI, per germline (reference sequence). The CDR3 totals 15 residues. CDR3 loop: CASSYSLAGRYGYTF. The CDR3 bases are TGTGCCAGCAGTTACTCGTTGGCAGGCCGCTATGGCTACACCTTC.

The genes are TRBV5-1 and TRBJ1-1; 9 bases line up with TRBD1. With 0 bases clipped from V and 4 bases from J, the junction kept 1 base outside the gene matches. This CDR3 has 14 residues. Germline V gene sequence: CDR1 SGHRS, CDR2 YFSETQ. The CDR3 DNA sequence: TGCGCCAGCAGCTTGGCGACAGGGGGCACTGAAGCTTTCTTT. The encoded protein is CASSLATGGTEAFF.

CDR3 loop: CASSPGTGQKGSYNEQFF. CDR3 sequence (DNA): TGTGCCAGCAGCCCGGGGACGGGACAGAAGGGCTCCTACAATGAGCAGTTCTTC. The chain is built from TRBV27 and TRBJ2-1, with 7 bases that match TRBD1. With 6 bases clipped from V and 0 bases from J, the junction kept 14 bases outside the gene matches. CDR1 and CDR2 (germline): MNHEY, SMNVEV (reference sequence). The length of the CDR3 is 18 residues.

The genes are TRBV7-9 and TRBJ2-5, with D possibly TRBD2 on 6 matching bases. Germline values: CDR1 SEHNR, CDR2 FQNEAQ (reference sequence). The CDR3 totals 17 residues. Trimming pared 2 bases from V and 0 bases from J, leaving 16 bases between. The CDR3 bases are TGTGCCAGCAGCTTACCATCCGGAGGGCGGGACCAAGAGACCCAGTACTTC. It encodes CASSLPSGGRDQETQYF. The entire variable domain, with the rest obtained from reference TRBV7-9 and TRBJ2-5, is as follows: DTGVSQNPRHKITKRGQNVTFRCDPISEHNRLYWYRQTLGQGPEFLTYFQNEAQLEKSRLLSDRFSAERPKGSFSTLEIQRTEQGDSAMYLCASSLPSGGRDQETQYFGPGTRLLVL.

This rearrangement joins TRBV4-3 to TRBJ2-7, with 13 bases identical to TRBD2. CDR1 and CDR2 (germline): LGHNA, YSLEER. This CDR3 has 16 amino acids. J gave up 1 base and V 1 base, and 1 base lay outside the gene matches. The CDR3 spells CASSQGGLAGSYEQYF. In DNA, the CDR3 is TGCGCCAGCAGCCAAGGGGGACTAGCGGGATCCTACGAGCAGTACTTC.

V gene TRBV9 combines with J gene TRBJ2-5, with a weak D call TRBD1 (5 bases). The CDR3 totals 16 residues. Germline CDR1 is SGDLS and CDR2 is YYNGEE. V was pared by 4 bases and J by 1 base, with 17 bases between. The CDR3, as DNA: TGTGCCAGCAGCCCCCAGCCAGACAGTCCCCAAGAGACCCAGTACTTC. Translated: CASSPQPDSPQETQYF.

The gene calls are TRBV30 and TRBJ1-5; a possible D gene is TRBD1 (5 bases). The germline gives CDR1 GTSNPN, CDR2 SVGIG (reference sequence). V lost 0 bases and J 7 bases, leaving 13 bases between the germline ends. The CDR3 sequence is 14 residues long. CDR3 DNA: TGTGCCTGGAGTGTACGAGGCAGGGAACAGCCCCAGCATTTT. It encodes CAWSVRGREQPQHF.

The J gene is TRBJ2-1, the V gene TRBV7-2, with D possibly being TRBD2 (5 bases). Germline V gene data show CDR1 as SGHTA and CDR2 as FQGNSA. The CDR3 loop spans 15 amino acids. Trimming removed 6 bases at V and 0 bases at J, with 12 bases between. The CDR3 loop reads CASSFGLRSYNEQFF. The CDR3 DNA follows: TGTGCCAGCAGTTTCGGACTGCGCTCCTACAATGAGCAGTTCTTC. Based on the CDR3 plus reference TRBV7-2 and TRBJ2-1, the full variable domain is GAGVSQSPSNKVTEKGKDVELRCDPISGHTALYWYRQSLGQGLEFLIYFQGNSAPDKSGLPSDRFSAERTGGSVSTLTIQRTQQEDSAVYLCASSFGLRSYNEQFFGPGTRLTVL.

The chain links TRBV18 to TRBJ2-1; D may be TRBD2 (5 bases). V was shortened by 0 bases and J by 8 bases, with 20 bases between the two germline ends. Germline CDR1 and CDR2: KGHSH and LQKENI. This CDR3 region has 17 residues. This CDR3 reads CASSPPNERPTNHEQFF. CDR3 bases: TGTGCCAGCTCACCACCGAACGAGCGGCCTACAAACCATGAGCAGTTCTTC.

This clone appeared a single time. The rearrangement joins TRBV4-3 to TRBJ2-5, with D perhaps being TRBD1 or TRBD2 (6 bases each). CDR3 size: 17 residues. V lost 0 bases and J 7 bases, leaving 21 bases between the germline ends. Germline loops: CDR1 LGHNA, CDR2 YSLEER. The CDR3 DNA follows: TGCGCCAGCAGCCAAGATGGGGACCCTAGGGGGACTTGGACCCAGTACTTC. This encodes CASSQDGDPRGTWTQYF.

CDR3 in amino acids: CAIGRELWADTQYF. CDR3 DNA: TGTGCCATCGGCCGGGAGTTGTGGGCAGATACGCAGTATTTT. The V gene is TRBV10-3, the J gene TRBJ2-3, with D maybe TRBD2 (6 bases). Germline CDR1 and CDR2: ENHRY and SYGVKD. This CDR3 contains 14 residues. Trimming shortened V by 8 bases and J by 4 bases, and 16 bases separated the two germline ends.

Here the CDR3 reads CASSLEGPNYPRTGELFF. The CDR3 DNA reads TGTGCCAGCAGTTTAGAGGGACCAAACTACCCGAGGACCGGGGAGCTGTTTTTT. V usage is TRBV27 and J usage is TRBJ2-2, with D perhaps being TRBD1 or TRBD2 (5 bases each). From germline, CDR1 is MNHEY and CDR2 SMNVEV (reference sequence). The CDR3 is 18 amino acids. V was cut by 2 bases and J by 5 bases, with 21 bases left in between.

V and J are TRBV10-3 and TRBJ2-7, with 12 positions matching TRBD2. V shed 0 bases, J shed 1 base, and the junction held 4 bases outside the gene matches. CDR3 length: 17 amino acids. Germline V gene data show CDR1 as ENHRY and CDR2 as SYGVKD. The CDR3 sequence is CAISESQTSGGSYEQYF. The DNA of the CDR3 is TGTGCCATCAGTGAGTCCCAGACTAGCGGGGGTTCCTACGAGCAGTACTTC.

V and J are TRBV19 and TRBJ2-5; D is undetermined. This CDR3 comprises 14 residues. Germline V gene sequence: CDR1 LNHDA, CDR2 SQIVND (reference sequence). Trimming stripped 1 base from V and 5 bases from J, with 11 bases between. CDR3 loop: CASSIGVPWETQYF. CDR3 DNA: TGTGCCAGTAGTATAGGTGTCCCCTGGGAGACCCAGTACTTC.

The chain carries TRBV7-6 and TRBJ2-3, with 7 bases fitting TRBD1. The CDR3 length is 14 residues. V dropped 5 bases and J dropped 4; count of bases not matched to a gene: 6. In germline, CDR1 is SGHVS, CDR2 FNYEAQ. The CDR3 DNA reads TGTGCCAGCAGCAATAAAGGGGGCGCAGATACGCAGTATTTT. Its protein is CASSNKGGADTQYF.

The V and J genes are TRBV7-8 and TRBJ1-4; TRBD1 matches 9 bases. The length of the CDR3 is 14 residues. Germline CDR1 reads SGHVS; CDR2 reads FQNEAQ. V was clipped by 4 bases and J by 6 bases; unmatched bases: 3. The CDR3 coding sequence is TGTGCCAGCAGCTCCACAGGGGGCTATGAAAAACTGTTTTTT. Amino acids: CASSSTGGYEKLFF.

The gene calls are TRBV2 and TRBJ1-2, with D possibly being TRBD1 (6 bases). CDR1 is SNHLY and CDR2 is FYNNEI in the germline V gene. V lost 7 bases to trimming and J lost 3 bases, with 15 bases between them. The CDR3 runs to 14 residues. As DNA, the CDR3 is TGTGCCAGCATCACACAGGGCCCTGACTATGGCTACACCTTC. It yields the protein CASITQGPDYGYTF.

J is TRBJ2-1 and V is TRBV6-1, with 8 bases lining up with TRBD2. The junction had 14 bases not matched to a gene; V was cut back by 2 bases and J by 5 bases. Germline V gene data show CDR1 as MNHNS and CDR2 as SASEGT. The CDR3 extends over 18 amino acids. The CDR3 DNA sequence: TGTGCCAGCAGTGAAACCCGACCGACTAGCGAATTTGACAATGAGCAGTTCTTC. Amino acids: CASSETRPTSEFDNEQFF.

The rearrangement joins TRBV7-2 to TRBJ2-5; tentatively, D is TRBD2 (6 bases). Germline values: CDR1 SGHTA, CDR2 FQGNSA. The CDR3 contains 14 residues. V was pared by 1 base and J by 5 bases, with 11 bases between. The CDR3 coding sequence is TGTGCCAGCAGCTTAGGACTTGGGGGGGAGACCCAGTACTTC. Encoded protein: CASSLGLGGETQYF.

The chain employs TRBV4-2 and TRBJ1-5; 10 nucleotides match TRBD1. Germline V gene lookup returns CDR1 LGHNA and CDR2 YNFKEQ. With 4 bases clipped from V and 6 bases from J, the junction kept 6 bases outside the gene matches. There are 15 residues in the CDR3. CDR3 residues: CASSRGRQGAQPQHF. CDR3 nucleotide sequence: TGTGCCAGCAGCCGGGGGAGACAGGGGGCTCAGCCCCAGCATTTT.

This sequence joins TRBV28 and TRBJ1-2; D unresolved. Germline CDR1 is MDHEN and CDR2 is SYDVKM. The CDR3 has 12 residues. V was shortened by 11 bases and J by 5 bases, with 15 bases between the two germline ends. CDR3 DNA: TGTGCCGCCACACACCACGGTTATGGCTACACCTTC. As protein: CAATHHGYGYTF.

The rearrangement links TRBV28 to TRBJ2-3; a possible D gene is TRBD1 (5 bases). Per the germline V gene, CDR1 is MDHEN and CDR2 is SYDVKM. Trimming took 3 bases from V and 4 from J, leaving 20 bases between them. This CDR3 comprises 17 residues. The CDR3 here is CASSFNVREPTSDTQYF. The CDR3 DNA follows: TGTGCCAGCAGTTTTAATGTCAGGGAACCCACCTCAGATACGCAGTATTTT.

V gene TRBV30 combines with J gene TRBJ2-2; 15 bases line up with TRBD2. The CDR3 runs 17 residues. Germline V gene lookup returns CDR1 GTSNPN and CDR2 SVGIG (reference sequence). V was clipped by 3 bases and J by 4 bases; unmatched bases: 6. The CDR3 DNA is TGTGCCTGGAGACGGACTAGCGGGAGGGCGGGCACCGGGGAGCTGTTTTTT. Protein: CAWRRTSGRAGTGELFF.

The CDR3 protein is CASSLDRDDTEAFF. CDR3 coding DNA: TGTGCCAGCAGCCTAGACAGGGATGACACTGAAGCTTTCTTT. The chain is built from TRBV28 and TRBJ1-1, with 7 bases lining up with TRBD1. CDR1 is MDHEN, CDR2 SYDVKM, per germline. The junction had 7 bases not matched to a gene; V was cut back by 6 bases and J by 3 bases. The CDR3 loop spans 14 amino acids.

The chain is built from TRBV29-1 and TRBJ2-4, with 7 bases that match TRBD2. Germline V gives CDR1 SQVTM, CDR2 ANQGSEA. V lost 6 bases to trimming and J lost 6 bases; unmatched junction nucleotides: 8. The CDR3 is made up of 13 amino acids. The CDR3 spells CSVRAGVGNIQYF. The CDR3 nucleotides are TGCAGCGTCCGGGCGGGGGTTGGAAACATTCAGTACTTC.